This T cell receptor beta chain was documented in a study of blood T cells in healthy people across ages. Study-wide results and caveats: The fall in TCR beta diversity per million T cells was roughly linear with age.

This CDR3 is built from 17 residues. After removal of 6 bases from V and 3 bases from J, the junction contained 18 bases not matched to a gene. Germline V gives CDR1 DFQATT, CDR2 SNEGSKA (reference sequence). A second PCR of about 6 to 12 cycles used a sample-barcoded 5' primer and a J-beta primer mix. A single record per CDR3 protein comes from TCRdb applying MiXCR to the 5' RACE reads. Altogether about 1.4 million distinct CDR3 sequences are present, 59% being singletons, with the ten largest covering 6.5% to 8.5%. Remarks on this clonotype: Its specificity is unknown.

This sequence was found in a man younger than 35 in good health. The sequenced sample consisted of blood. The chain combines TRBV20-1 with TRBJ2-7; the match to TRBD2 covers 9 bases. The CDR3 DNA reads as TGCAGTGCCTCGATTCAAGGACTAGCGTTCTTCGACTACGAGCAGTACTTC. Translation: CSASIQGLAFFDYEQYF.